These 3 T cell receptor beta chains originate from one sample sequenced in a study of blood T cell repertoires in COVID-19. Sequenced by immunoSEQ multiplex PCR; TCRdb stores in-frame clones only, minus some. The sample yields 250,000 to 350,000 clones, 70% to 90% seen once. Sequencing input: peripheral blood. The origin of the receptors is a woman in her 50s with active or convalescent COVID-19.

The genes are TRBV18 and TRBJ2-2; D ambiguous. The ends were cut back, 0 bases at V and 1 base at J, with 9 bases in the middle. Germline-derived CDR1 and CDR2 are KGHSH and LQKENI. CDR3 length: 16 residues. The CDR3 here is CASSPPSRLNTGELFF. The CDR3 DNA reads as TGTGCCAGCTCACCACCGAGCAGGCTGAACACCGGGGAGCTGTTTTTT.

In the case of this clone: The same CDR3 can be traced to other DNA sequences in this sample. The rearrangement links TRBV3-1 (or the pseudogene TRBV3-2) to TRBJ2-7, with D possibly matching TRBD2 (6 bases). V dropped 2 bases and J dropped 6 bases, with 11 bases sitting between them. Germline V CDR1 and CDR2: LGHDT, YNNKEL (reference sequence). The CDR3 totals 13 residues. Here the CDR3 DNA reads TGTGCCAGCAGCCAAAGAGCGGGTGGCGAGCAGTACTTC. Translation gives CASSQRAGGEQYF.

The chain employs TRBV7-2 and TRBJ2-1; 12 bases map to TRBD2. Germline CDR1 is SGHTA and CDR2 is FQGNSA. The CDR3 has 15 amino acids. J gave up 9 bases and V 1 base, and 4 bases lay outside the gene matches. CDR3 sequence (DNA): TGTGCCAGCAGCTTAGGTCTAGCGGGGGGGCTTGAGCAGTTCTTC. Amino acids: CASSLGLAGGLEQFF. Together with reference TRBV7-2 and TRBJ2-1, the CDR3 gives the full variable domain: GAGVSQSPSNKVTEKGKDVELRCDPISGHTALYWYRQSLGQGLEFLIYFQGNSAPDKSGLPSDRFSAERTGGSVSTLTIQRTQQEDSAVYLCASSLGLAGGLEQFFGPGTRLTVL.